What follows are 13 T cell receptor beta chains derived from one specimen sequenced in a study of cytomegalovirus exposure and HLA in healthy donors. Vbeta (60) and Jbeta (13) primers were used in the PCR. Assay: immunoSEQ multiplex PCR; the TCRdb copy retains only in-frame clones and omits some. The table has 250,000 or so clones, 92% seen once. The sample consisted of PBMCs. The receptors here all came from a girl aged 2 to 9 in good health and CMV-seronegative.

Concerning this clone itself: At one boundary the junction diverges from the germline segment, which might be a read error. V and J are TRBV4-1 and TRBJ1-5; 7 bases fit TRBD1. Germline V CDR1 and CDR2: MGHRA, YSYEKL. The CDR3 runs to 16 residues. The CDR3, as DNA: TGCCCCAGCAGCCAAGAGGCAGATCAGGGGGATCAGCCCCAGCATTTT. Protein: CPSSQEADQGDQPQHF.

The CDR3 coding sequence is TGTGCCAGCAGCCATCGGTGGGGACAGGGCTGGGAGACCCAGTACTTC. Translated: CASSHRWGQGWETQYF. The V call is TRBV7-6, the J call TRBJ2-5, with 9 positions matching TRBD1. Unmatched junction bases numbered 12, after V lost 5 bases and J lost 5 bases. Germline values: CDR1 SGHVS, CDR2 FNYEAQ. CDR3 length: 16 residues. Full variable domain (missing parts from reference TRBV7-6 and TRBJ2-5): GAGVSQSPRYKVTKRGQDVALRCDPISGHVSLYWYRQALGQGPEFLTYFNYEAQQDKSGLPNDRFSAERPEGSISTLTIQRTEQRDSAMYRCASSHRWGQGWETQYFGPGTRLLVL.

The chain has TRBV6-5 and TRBJ2-7; D is ambiguous. V was clipped by 4 bases and J by 0 bases, with 10 bases between them. This CDR3 is 14 amino acids long. In germline, CDR1 is MNHEY, CDR2 SVGAGI. CDR3 loop: CASSSQEYSYEQYF. DNA for the CDR3: TGTGCCAGCAGTTCGCAGGAATACTCCTACGAGCAGTACTTC.

The V call is TRBV2, the J call TRBJ1-1; 8 bases fit TRBD1. V was pared by 4 bases and J by 9 bases, with 22 bases of the junction left unmatched. CDR3 size: 18 residues. CDR1 is SNHLY and CDR2 is FYNNEI in the germline V gene. For the CDR3, the DNA is TGTGCCAGCAGTGGTCCACAGGGTAAATGGCAGGGGGCAGATAAAGCTTTCTTT. It codes for CASSGPQGKWQGADKAFF.

The V gene is TRBV15, the J gene TRBJ1-2; D is possibly TRBD1 (6 bases). The V gene lost 2 bases and the J gene lost 4 bases, with 11 bases spanning the gap. Per the germline V gene, CDR1 is LNHNV and CDR2 is YYDKDF (reference sequence). This CDR3 region has 14 residues. The DNA for the CDR3 is TGTGCCACCAGCAGAAACAGGGAATTCTATGGCTACACCTTC. This sequence encodes CATSRNREFYGYTF.

The rearrangement uses TRBV5-4 and TRBJ2-3; 14 nucleotides match TRBD2. The V gene's germline CDR1 is SGHNT and CDR2 YYREEE (reference sequence). This CDR3 has 17 amino acids. V trimming: 5 bases; J trimming: 0 bases; junction bases outside the gene matches: 5. CDR3 region: CASRGTSGGLSTDTQYF. CDR3 in DNA: TGTGCCAGCAGGGGGACTAGCGGGGGCCTCAGCACAGATACGCAGTATTTT.

The chain links TRBV2 to TRBJ2-3; D perhaps matches TRBD1 (6 bases). The CDR3 runs to 18 residues. The germline CDR1 and CDR2 sequences are SNHLY and FYNNEI. V dropped 9 bases and J dropped 1 base, with 26 bases sitting between them. The CDR3 DNA reads TGTGCCAGGGACGGTCAAAAAGCAGGGGCAGGAGGCACAGATACGCAGTATTTT. Its protein product is CARDGQKAGAGGTDTQYF.

The V and J genes are TRBV30 and TRBJ2-1, with 8 bases fitting TRBD2. J gave up 2 bases and V 2 bases, and 5 bases lay outside the gene matches. The CDR3 loop spans 15 amino acids. From germline, CDR1 is GTSNPN and CDR2 SVGIG (reference sequence). The CDR3 DNA reads as TGTGCCTGGAGTCCAGCGGGAGTTGCCTACAATGAGCAGTTCTTC. Translated: CAWSPAGVAYNEQFF.

The V gene is TRBV10-3, the J gene TRBJ2-7; 8 positions match TRBD1. In germline, CDR1 is ENHRY, CDR2 SYGVKD. The junction had 5 bases not matched to a gene; V was cut back by 6 bases and J by 1 base. The CDR3 consists of 14 residues. The CDR3 DNA sequence: TGTGCCATCAGGAATAACAGGGGGTCCTACGAGCAGTACTTC. Translated, it gives CAIRNNRGSYEQYF.

The chain is built from TRBV18 and TRBJ2-1; 7 nucleotides align to TRBD2. The CDR3 length is 15 residues. After removal of 5 bases from V and 6 bases from J, the junction contained 10 bases not matched to a gene. From germline, CDR1 is KGHSH and CDR2 LQKENI. CDR3 sequence reads: CASSSGLSRANEQFF. The CDR3 bases are TGTGCCAGCTCATCGGGACTATCCCGGGCCAATGAGCAGTTCTTC.

V and J are TRBV7-9 and TRBJ2-2; TRBD2 matches at 7 bases. The V gene's germline CDR1 is SEHNR and CDR2 FQNEAQ (reference sequence). The CDR3 runs 18 residues. V dropped 7 bases and J dropped 1; count of bases not matched to a gene: 15. The CDR3 nucleotides are TGTGCCAGCACCCACTACGGAGCGGGAAATATGAACACCGGGGAGCTGTTTTTT. This encodes CASTHYGAGNMNTGELFF.

The gene calls are TRBV27 and TRBJ1-2; 8 nucleotides align to TRBD1. In germline, CDR1 is MNHEY, CDR2 SMNVEV (reference sequence). V shed 3 bases, J shed 4 bases, and the junction held 4 bases outside the gene matches. This CDR3 contains 14 residues. The CDR3 loop is CASSFDRGSYGYTF. The CDR3 coding sequence is TGTGCCAGCAGTTTTGACAGGGGAAGCTATGGCTACACCTTC.

The genes are TRBV10-3 and TRBJ2-5; TRBD2 agrees at 10 bases. CDR1 ENHRY and CDR2 SYGVKD come from the germline V gene. The CDR3 is 14 residues long. The V segment lost 8 bases and the J segment 5 bases; nucleotides outside the gene matches: 8. The CDR3 sequence is CAIRPSGGRETQYF. The CDR3 DNA reads as TGTGCCATCCGGCCTAGCGGGGGCCGGGAGACCCAGTACTTC.